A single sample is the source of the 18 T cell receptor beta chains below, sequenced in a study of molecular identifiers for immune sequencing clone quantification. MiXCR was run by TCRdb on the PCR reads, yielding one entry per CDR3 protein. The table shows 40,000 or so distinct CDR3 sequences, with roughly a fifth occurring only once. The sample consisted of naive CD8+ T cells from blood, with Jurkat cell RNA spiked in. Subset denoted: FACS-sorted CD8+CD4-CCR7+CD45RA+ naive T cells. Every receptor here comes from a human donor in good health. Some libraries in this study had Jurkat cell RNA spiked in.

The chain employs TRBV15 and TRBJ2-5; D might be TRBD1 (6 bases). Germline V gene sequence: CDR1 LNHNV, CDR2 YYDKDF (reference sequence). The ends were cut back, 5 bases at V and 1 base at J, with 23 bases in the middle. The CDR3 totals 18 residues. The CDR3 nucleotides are TGTGCCACCAGCTCAGGGGTCGGGTTGTCTGTTATCCAAGAGACCCAGTACTTC. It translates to CATSSGVGLSVIQETQYF.

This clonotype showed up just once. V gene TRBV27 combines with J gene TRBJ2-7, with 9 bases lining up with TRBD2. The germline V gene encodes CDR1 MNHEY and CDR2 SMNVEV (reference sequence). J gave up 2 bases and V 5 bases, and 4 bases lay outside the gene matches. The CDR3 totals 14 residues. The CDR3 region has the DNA TGTGCCAGCAGTGAGACTAGCGGCGCCTACGAGCAGTACTTC. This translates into CASSETSGAYEQYF.

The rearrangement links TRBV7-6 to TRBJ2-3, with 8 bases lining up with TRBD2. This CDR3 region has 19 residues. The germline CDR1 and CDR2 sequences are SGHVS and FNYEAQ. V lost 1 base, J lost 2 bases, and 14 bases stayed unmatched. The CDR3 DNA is TGTGCCAGCAGCTTAGGTGTGCAAGCGGGGGCCGTCTACACAGATACGCAGTATTTT. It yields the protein CASSLGVQAGAVYTDTQYF.

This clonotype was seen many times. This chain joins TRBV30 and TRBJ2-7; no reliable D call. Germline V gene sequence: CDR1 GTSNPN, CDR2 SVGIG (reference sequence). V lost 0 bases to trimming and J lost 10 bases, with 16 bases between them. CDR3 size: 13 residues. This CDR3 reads CAWSVSNPEDQYF. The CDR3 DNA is TGTGCCTGGAGTGTCTCAAATCCCGAGGACCAGTACTTC.

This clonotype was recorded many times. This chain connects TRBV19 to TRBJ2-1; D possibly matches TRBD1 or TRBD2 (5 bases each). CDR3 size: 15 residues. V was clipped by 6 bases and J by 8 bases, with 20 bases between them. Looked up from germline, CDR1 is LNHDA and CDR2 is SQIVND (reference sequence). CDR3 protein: CASRIRGGGFYEQFF. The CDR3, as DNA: TGTGCCAGTAGAATAAGGGGTGGAGGATTTTATGAGCAGTTCTTC. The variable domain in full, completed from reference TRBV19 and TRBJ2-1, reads DGGITQSPKYLFRKEGQNVTLSCEQNLNHDAMYWYRQDPGQGLRLIYYSQIVNDFQKGDIAEGYSVSREKKESFPLTVTSAQKNPTAFYLCASRIRGGGFYEQFFGPGTRLTVL.

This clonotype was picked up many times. CDR3 DNA: TGTGCCAGCAGCCCGTCGGCGGGAGTTACGTCCGAGCAGTACTTC. Protein product: CASSPSAGVTSEQYF. The chain joins TRBV5-4 to TRBJ2-7; the match to TRBD2 covers 7 bases. The ends lost 4 bases at V and 6 bases at J; junction bases unmatched: 13. The CDR3 is 15 amino acids. Germline V CDR1 and CDR2: SGHNT, YYREEE (reference sequence).

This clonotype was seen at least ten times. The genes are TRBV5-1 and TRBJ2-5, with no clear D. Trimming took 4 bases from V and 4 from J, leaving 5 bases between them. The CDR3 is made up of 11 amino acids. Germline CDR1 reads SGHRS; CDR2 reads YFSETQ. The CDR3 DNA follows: TGCGCCAGCAGCCAAACAGAGACCCAGTACTTC. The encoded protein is CASSQTETQYF.

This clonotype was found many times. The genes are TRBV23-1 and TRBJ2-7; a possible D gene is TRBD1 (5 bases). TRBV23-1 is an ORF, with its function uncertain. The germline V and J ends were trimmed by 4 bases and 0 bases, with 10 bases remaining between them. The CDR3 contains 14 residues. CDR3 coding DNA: TGCGCCAGCAGTCGGGTACAGGACTCCTACGAGCAGTACTTC. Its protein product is CASSRVQDSYEQYF.

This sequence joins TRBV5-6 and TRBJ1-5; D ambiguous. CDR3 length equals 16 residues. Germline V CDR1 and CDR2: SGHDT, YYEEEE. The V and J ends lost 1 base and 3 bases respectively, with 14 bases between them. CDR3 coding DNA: TGTGCCAGCAGCTTGAAGGGTGGCCGGAACAATCAGCCCCAGCATTTT. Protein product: CASSLKGGRNNQPQHF.

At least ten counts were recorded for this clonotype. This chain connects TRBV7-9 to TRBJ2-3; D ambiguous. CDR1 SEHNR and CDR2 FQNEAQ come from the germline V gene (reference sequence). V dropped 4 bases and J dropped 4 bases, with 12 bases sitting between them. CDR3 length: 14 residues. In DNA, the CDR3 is TGTGCCAGCAGCTCCCCCCTGCTCCCAGATACGCAGTATTTT. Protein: CASSSPLLPDTQYF.

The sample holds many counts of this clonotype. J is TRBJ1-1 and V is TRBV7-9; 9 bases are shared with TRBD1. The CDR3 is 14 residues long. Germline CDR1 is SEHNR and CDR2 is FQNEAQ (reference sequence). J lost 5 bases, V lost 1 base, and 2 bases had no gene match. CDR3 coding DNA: TGTGCCAGCAGCTTAGGACAGGGGGATACTGAAGCTTTCTTT. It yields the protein CASSLGQGDTEAFF. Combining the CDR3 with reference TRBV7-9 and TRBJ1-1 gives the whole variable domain DTGVSQNPRHKITKRGQNVTFRCDPISEHNRLYWYRQTLGQGPEFLTYFQNEAQLEKSRLLSDRFSAERPKGSFSTLEIQRTEQGDSAMYLCASSLGQGDTEAFFGQGTRLTVV.

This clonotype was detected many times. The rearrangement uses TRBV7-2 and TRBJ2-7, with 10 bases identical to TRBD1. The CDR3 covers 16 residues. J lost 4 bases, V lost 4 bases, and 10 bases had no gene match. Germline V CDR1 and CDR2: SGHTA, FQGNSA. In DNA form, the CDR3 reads TGTGCCAGCAGCTACACCGGGACAGGGGTATTATACGAGCAGTACTTC. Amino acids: CASSYTGTGVLYEQYF.

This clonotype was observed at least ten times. Here the CDR3 DNA reads TGTGCCAGCAGTGAAGCGCAGGGATACACTGAAGCTTTCTTT. This codes for CASSEAQGYTEAFF. The chain couples TRBV2 to TRBJ1-1, with a possible D match to TRBD1 (5 bases). CDR1 is SNHLY, CDR2 FYNNEI, per germline. The CDR3 runs 14 residues. Trimming took off 0 bases at V and 3 bases at J, with 8 bases between the two ends.

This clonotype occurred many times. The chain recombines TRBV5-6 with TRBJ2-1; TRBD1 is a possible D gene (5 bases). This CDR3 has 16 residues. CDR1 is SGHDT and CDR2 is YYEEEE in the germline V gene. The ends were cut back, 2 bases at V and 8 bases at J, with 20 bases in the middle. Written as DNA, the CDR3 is TGTGCCAGCAGCTTACCAGCCCGGTTCAGGGTGGATGAGCAGTTCTTC. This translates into CASSLPARFRVDEQFF.

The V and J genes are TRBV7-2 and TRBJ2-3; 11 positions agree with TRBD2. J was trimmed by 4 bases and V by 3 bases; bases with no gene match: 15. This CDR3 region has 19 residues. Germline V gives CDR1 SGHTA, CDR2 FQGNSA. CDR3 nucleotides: TGTGCCAGCAGCTTCTCAAGGCCGACTAGCGGGACCGTCCCAGATACGCAGTATTTT. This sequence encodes CASSFSRPTSGTVPDTQYF.

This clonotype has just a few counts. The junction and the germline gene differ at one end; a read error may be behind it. The CDR3 DNA reads as TGCACCAGCAGCCAAGATAGCGGGACTAGCGGGGGATATGAGCAGTTCTTC. Translation: CTSSQDSGTSGGYEQFF. The chain uses TRBV4-3 and TRBJ2-1, with 14 nucleotides matching TRBD2. Germline lookup yields CDR1 LGHNA and CDR2 YSLEER. The CDR3 has 17 residues.

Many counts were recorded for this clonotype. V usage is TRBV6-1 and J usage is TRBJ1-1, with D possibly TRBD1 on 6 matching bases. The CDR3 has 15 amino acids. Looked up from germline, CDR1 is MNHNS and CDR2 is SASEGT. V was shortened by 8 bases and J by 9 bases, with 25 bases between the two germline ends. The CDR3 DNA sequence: TGTGCCAGCTACGACAGGATAGGGGGTGAGACGAAAGCTTTCTTT. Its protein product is CASYDRIGGETKAFF.

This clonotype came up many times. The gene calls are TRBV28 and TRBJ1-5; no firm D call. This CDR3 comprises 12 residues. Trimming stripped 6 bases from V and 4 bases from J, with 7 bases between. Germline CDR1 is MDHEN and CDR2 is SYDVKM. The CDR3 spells CASRLENQPQHF. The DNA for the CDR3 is TGTGCCAGCAGACTAGAAAATCAGCCCCAGCATTTT.